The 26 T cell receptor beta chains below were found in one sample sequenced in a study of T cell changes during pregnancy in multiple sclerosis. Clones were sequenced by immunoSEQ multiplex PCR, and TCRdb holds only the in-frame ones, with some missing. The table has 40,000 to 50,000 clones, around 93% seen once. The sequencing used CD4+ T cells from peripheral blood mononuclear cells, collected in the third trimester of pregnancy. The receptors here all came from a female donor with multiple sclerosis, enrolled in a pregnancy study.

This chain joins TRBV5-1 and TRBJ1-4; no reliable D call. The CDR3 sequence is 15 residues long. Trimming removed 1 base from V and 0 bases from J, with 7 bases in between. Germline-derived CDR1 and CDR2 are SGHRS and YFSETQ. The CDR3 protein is CASSLLAATNEKLFF. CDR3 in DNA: TGCGCCAGCAGCTTGTTAGCGGCAACTAATGAAAAACTGTTTTTT.

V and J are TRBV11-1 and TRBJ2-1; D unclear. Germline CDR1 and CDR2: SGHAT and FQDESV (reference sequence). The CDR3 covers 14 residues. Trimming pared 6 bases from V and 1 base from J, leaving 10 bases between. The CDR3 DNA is TGTGCCAGCAGAGATCGGGTATCCTACAATGAGCAGTTCTTC. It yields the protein CASRDRVSYNEQFF.

The CDR3 region is CASTVGGRADTQYF. DNA of the CDR3: TGCGCCAGCACGGTCGGCGGGAGAGCAGATACGCAGTATTTT. The chain carries TRBV5-1 and TRBJ2-3; 7 nucleotides align to TRBD2. Germline V gives CDR1 SGHRS, CDR2 YFSETQ. V shed 6 bases and J 4 bases; nucleotides not matched to a gene: 8. The CDR3 has 14 residues.

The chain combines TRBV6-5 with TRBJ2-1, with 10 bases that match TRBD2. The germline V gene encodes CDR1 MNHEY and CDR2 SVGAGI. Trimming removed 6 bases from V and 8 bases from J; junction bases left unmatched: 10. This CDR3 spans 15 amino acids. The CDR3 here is CASSSAGGPRHEQFF. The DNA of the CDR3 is TGTGCCAGCAGCTCAGCGGGAGGGCCTCGTCATGAGCAGTTCTTC.

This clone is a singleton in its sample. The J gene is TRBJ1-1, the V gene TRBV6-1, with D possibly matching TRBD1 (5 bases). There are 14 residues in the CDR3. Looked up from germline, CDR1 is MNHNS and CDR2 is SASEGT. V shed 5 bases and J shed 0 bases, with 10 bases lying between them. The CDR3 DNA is TGTGCCAGCAGTCTCACAGGCCTGAACACTGAAGCTTTCTTT. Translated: CASSLTGLNTEAFF.

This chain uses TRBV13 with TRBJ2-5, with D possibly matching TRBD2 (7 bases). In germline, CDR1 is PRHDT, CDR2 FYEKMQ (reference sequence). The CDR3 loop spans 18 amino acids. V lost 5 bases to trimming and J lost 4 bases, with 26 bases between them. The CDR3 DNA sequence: TGTGCCAGCAGCGATTCCCGAGCGGCGGGAGTAGGGGGAGAGACCCAGTACTTC. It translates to CASSDSRAAGVGGETQYF.

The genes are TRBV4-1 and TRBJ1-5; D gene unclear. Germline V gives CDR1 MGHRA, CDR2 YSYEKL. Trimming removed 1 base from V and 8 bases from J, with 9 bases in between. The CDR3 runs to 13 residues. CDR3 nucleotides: TGCGCCAGCAGCCAAGCCCCTAGTGAGCCCCAGCATTTT. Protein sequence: CASSQAPSEPQHF.

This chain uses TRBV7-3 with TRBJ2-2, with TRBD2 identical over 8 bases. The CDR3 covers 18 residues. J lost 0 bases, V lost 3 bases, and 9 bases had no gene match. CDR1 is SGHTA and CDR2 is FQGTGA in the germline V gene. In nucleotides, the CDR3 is TGTGCCAGCAGCTTTACTAGCGGAGTACGAACGAACACCGGGGAGCTGTTTTTT. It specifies CASSFTSGVRTNTGELFF.

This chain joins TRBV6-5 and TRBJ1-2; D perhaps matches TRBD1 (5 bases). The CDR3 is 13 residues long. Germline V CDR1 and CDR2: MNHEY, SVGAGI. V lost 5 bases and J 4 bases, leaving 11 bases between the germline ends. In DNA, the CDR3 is TGTGCCAGCAGTCACGGGGGAGCCTATGGCTACACCTTC. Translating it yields CASSHGGAYGYTF.

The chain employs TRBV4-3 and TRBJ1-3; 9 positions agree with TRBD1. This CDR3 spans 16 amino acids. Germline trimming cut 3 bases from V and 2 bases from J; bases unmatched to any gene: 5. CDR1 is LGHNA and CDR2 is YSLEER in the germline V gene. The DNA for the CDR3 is TGCGCCAGCAGCCAGAAACAGGGGGCAGCTGGAAACACCATATATTTT. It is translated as CASSQKQGAAGNTIYF.

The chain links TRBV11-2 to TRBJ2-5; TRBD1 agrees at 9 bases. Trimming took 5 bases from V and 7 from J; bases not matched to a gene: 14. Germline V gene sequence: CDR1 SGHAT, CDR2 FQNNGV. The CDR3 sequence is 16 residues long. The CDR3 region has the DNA TGTGCCAGCAGCCGCGAGCGGGGACAGGGTCGAGGGACCCAGTACTTC. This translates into CASSRERGQGRGTQYF.

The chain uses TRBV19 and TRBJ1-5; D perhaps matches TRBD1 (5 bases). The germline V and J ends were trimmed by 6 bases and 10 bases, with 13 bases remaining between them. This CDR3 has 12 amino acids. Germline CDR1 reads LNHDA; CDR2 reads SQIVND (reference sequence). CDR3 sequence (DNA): TGTGCCAGTAGACACCCCGGGGGTCCCCAGCATTTT. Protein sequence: CASRHPGGPQHF.

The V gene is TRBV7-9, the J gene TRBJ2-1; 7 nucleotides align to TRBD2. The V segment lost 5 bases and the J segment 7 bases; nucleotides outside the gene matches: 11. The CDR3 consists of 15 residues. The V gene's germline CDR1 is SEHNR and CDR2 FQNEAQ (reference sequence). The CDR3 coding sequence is TGTGCCAGCAGCCCCCCTCTAGCGGCTACAAATGAGCAGTTCTTC. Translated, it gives CASSPPLAATNEQFF.

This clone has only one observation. The CDR3 DNA is TGTGCCAGTAGTCTCCAGACAGGGGGCGAGACCACTGAAGCTTTCTTT. Encoded protein: CASSLQTGGETTEAFF. The chain recombines TRBV19 with TRBJ1-1, with TRBD1 matching over 10 bases. The CDR3 length is 16 residues. Looked up from germline, CDR1 is LNHDA and CDR2 is SQIVND (reference sequence). The ends lost 5 bases at V and 4 bases at J; junction bases unmatched: 10.

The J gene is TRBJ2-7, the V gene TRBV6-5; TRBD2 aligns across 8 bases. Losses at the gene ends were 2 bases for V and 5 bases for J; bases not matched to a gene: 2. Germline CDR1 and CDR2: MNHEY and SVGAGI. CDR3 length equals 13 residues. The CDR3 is CASSYLTSDEQYF. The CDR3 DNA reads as TGTGCCAGCAGTTACCTGACTAGCGACGAGCAGTACTTC.

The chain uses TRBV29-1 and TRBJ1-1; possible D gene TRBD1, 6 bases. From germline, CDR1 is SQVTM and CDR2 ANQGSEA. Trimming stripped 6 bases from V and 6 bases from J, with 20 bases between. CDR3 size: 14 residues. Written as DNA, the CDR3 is TGCAGCGTCTCAAAGGGGGGGAGTATGGCTGAAGCTTTCTTT. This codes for CSVSKGGSMAEAFF.

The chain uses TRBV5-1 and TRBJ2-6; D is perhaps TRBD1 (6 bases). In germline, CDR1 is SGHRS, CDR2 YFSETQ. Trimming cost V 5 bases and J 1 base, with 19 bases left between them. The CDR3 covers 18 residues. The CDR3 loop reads CASSVGAQGWSGANVLTF. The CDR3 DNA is TGCGCCAGCAGTGTGGGTGCGCAGGGGTGGTCTGGGGCCAACGTCCTGACTTTC.

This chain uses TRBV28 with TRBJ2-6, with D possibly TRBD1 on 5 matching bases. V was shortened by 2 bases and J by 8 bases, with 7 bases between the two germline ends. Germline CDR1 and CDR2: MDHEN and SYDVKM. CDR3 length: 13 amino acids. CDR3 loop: CASSLKGTNVLTF. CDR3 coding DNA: TGTGCCAGCAGTTTAAAGGGGACCAACGTCCTGACTTTC.

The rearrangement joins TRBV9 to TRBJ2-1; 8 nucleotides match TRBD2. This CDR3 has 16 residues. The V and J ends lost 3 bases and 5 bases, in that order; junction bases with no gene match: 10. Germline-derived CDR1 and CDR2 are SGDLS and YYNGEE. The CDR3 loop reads CASSGYSGVGDNEQFF. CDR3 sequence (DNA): TGTGCCAGCAGCGGTTATAGCGGGGTAGGGGACAATGAGCAGTTCTTC.

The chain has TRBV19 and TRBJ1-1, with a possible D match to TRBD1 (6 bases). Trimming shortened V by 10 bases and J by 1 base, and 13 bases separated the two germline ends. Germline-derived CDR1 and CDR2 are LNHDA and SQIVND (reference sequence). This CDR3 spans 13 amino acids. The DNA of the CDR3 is TGTGCCACAAGACAGGAACAGAACACTGAAGCTTTCTTT. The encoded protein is CATRQEQNTEAFF.

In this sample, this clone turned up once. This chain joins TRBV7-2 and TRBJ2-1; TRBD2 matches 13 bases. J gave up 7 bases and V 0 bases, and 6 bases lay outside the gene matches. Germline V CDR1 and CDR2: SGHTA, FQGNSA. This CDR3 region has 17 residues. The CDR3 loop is CASSLALVTSGRNEQFF. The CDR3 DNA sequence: TGTGCCAGCAGCTTAGCCCTAGTGACTAGCGGGAGGAATGAGCAGTTCTTC.

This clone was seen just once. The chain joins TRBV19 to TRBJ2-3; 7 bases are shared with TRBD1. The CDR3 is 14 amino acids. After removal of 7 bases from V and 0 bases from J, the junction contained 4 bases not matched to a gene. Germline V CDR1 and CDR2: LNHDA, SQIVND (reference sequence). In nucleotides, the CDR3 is TGTGCCAGTAAAAGACAGGGCAGCACAGATACGCAGTATTTT. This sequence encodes CASKRQGSTDTQYF.

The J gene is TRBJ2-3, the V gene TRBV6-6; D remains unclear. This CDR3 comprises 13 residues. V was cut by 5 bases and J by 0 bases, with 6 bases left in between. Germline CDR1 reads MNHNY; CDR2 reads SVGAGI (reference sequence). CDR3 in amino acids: CASSPPSTDTQYF. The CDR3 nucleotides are TGTGCCAGCAGTCCTCCTAGCACAGATACGCAGTATTTT.

CDR3 coding DNA: TGTGCCAGCAGCCTCCCTAGCACAGATACGCAGTATTTT. Its translation: CASSLPSTDTQYF. The chain combines TRBV5-6 with TRBJ2-3; D is unresolved. Trimming cost V 4 bases and J 0 bases, with 6 bases left between them. This CDR3 comprises 13 residues. CDR1 and CDR2 from the germline V gene are SGHDT and YYEEEE.

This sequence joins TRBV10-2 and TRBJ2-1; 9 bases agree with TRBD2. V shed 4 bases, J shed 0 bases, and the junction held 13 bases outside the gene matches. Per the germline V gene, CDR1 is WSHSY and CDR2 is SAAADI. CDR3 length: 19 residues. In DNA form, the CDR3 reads TGCGCCAGCAGTGGCGGCGGGAGGGCCCCCACGAGCTCCTACAATGAGCAGTTCTTC. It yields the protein CASSGGGRAPTSSYNEQFF.

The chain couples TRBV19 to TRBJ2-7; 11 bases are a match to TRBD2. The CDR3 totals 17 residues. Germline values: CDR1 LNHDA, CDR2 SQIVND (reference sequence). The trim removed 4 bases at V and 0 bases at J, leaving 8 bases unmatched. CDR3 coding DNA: TGTGCCAGTAGTAAAACTAGCGGGAGAAGGAGCTCCTACGAGCAGTACTTC. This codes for CASSKTSGRRSSYEQYF.